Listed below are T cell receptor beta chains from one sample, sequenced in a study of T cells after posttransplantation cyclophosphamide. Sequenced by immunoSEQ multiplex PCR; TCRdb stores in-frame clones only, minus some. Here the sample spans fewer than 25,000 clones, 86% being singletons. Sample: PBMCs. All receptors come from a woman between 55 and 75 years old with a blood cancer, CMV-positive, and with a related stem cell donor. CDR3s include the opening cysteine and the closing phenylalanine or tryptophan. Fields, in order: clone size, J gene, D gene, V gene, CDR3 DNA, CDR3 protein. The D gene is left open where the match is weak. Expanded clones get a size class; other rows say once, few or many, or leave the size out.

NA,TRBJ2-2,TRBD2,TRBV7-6,TGTGCCAGCAGCTTAGCGCGGGGCGGGAGCACCGGGGAGCTGTTTTTT,CASSLARGGSTGELFF
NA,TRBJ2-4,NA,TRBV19,TGTGCCAGTAGCCCTTATAAAAACATTCAGTACTTC,CASSPYKNIQYF
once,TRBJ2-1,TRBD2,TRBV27,TGTGCCGGGGACGCCGGGACTAGCGGGAGTCCACCTACGGATGAGCAGTTCTTC,CAGDAGTSGSPPTDEQFF
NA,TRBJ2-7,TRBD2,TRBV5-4,TGTGCCAGCAGCTCTCGCGGGAGTAAGGTGTACGAGCAGTACTTC,CASSSRGSKVYEQYF
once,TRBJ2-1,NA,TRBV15,TGTGCCACCAGCAGCCCCCCGGCCCTAGGGGTCCGGGCCTACAATGAGCAGTTCTTC,CATSSPPALGVRAYNEQFF
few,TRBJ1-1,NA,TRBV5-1,TGCGCCAGCAGCGTTAAGCTGATGAACACTGAAGCTTTCTTT,CASSVKLMNTEAFF
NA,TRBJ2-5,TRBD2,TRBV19,TGTGCCAGTAGTGTCACTAGCGGTCCACCGTACTTC,CASSVTSGPPYF
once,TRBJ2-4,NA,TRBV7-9,TGTGCCAGCAGCAAGTCGGGGGGCTTAGCCAAAAACATTCAGTACTTC,CASSKSGGLAKNIQYF
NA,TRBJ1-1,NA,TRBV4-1,TGCGCCAGCAGTCACCAACAGGATTTATACACTGAAGCTTTCTTT,CASSHQQDLYTEAFF
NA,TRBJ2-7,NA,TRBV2,TGTGCCAGCAGTGAAGGGTCTACCTACGAGCAGTACTTC,CASSEGSTYEQYF
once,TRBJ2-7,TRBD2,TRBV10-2,TGCGCCAGCAGTGCTCTAGCGGGCGTCTCCTACGAGCAGTACTTC,CASSALAGVSYEQYF
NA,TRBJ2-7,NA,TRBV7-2,TGTGCCAGCAGCCGTTCGACAGACTCCTACGAGCAGTACTTC,CASSRSTDSYEQYF
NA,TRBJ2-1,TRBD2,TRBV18,TGTGCCAGCTCACCACAATTAGCGGGAGGTAGTAATGAGCAGTTCTTC,CASSPQLAGGSNEQFF
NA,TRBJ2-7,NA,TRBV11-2,TGTGCCAGCAGCTTAGATCCGACAGGGAGGTACGAGCAGTACTTC,CASSLDPTGRYEQYF